These 10 T cell receptor beta chains came from one sample sequenced in a study of lymphopenia after photon versus proton radiotherapy (dated by TCRdb to about 2019). Preparation of the library involved the immunoSEQ multiplex PCR assay. Not all clones reach the TCRdb copy of this immuneACCESS table, which keeps in-frame sequences only. Checked studies attribute under half of the gap to unresolved V genes and leave the rest unexplained. The sample has tens of thousands of clones on record, about 89% of them singletons. Approximately 10% of the sample is in the top ten clones. The specimen comprised peripheral blood, sampled from a patient treated with proton-based radiotherapy. The receptors stem from an elderly man with esophageal cancer.

The genes are TRBV7-6 and TRBJ2-7, with D possibly being TRBD1 (6 bases). The CDR3 length is 15 residues. Germline loops: CDR1 SGHVS, CDR2 FNYEAQ. Trimming removed 1 base at V and 3 bases at J, with 13 bases between. The CDR3 region has the DNA TGTGCCAGCAGCTTAGTTGAGGGGGATAACTACGAGCAGTACTTC. This sequence encodes CASSLVEGDNYEQYF.

This chain links TRBV18 with TRBJ2-2; 8 positions agree with TRBD1. Unmatched junction bases numbered 2, after V lost 2 bases and J lost 3 bases. The germline CDR1 and CDR2 sequences are KGHSH and LQKENI. The length of the CDR3 is 15 residues. The CDR3: CASSPRTGYTGELFF. The CDR3 nucleotides are TGTGCCAGCTCACCAAGGACAGGGTACACCGGGGAGCTGTTTTTT.

This chain joins TRBV7-4 and TRBJ2-7; D gene ambiguous. The V end lost 1 base, the J end lost 6 bases, and 13 bases lay between the germline ends. This CDR3 has 14 residues. Germline CDR1 and CDR2: SGHVT and SQSDAQ. Here the CDR3 reads CASSLVTNTIEQYF. CDR3 DNA: TGTGCCAGCAGCTTAGTTACGAACACCATCGAGCAGTACTTC.

The V gene is TRBV19, the J gene TRBJ2-7; TRBD2 aligns across 8 bases. Germline CDR1 is LNHDA and CDR2 is SQIVND (reference sequence). The CDR3 totals 13 residues. V gave up 5 bases and J gave up 6 bases; unmatched junction bases: 6. CDR3 protein: CASSPAGALEQYF. CDR3 DNA: TGTGCCAGTAGTCCAGCGGGAGCGCTCGAGCAGTACTTC.

The chain employs TRBV7-8 and TRBJ2-7; D remains ambiguous. V was pared by 5 bases and J by 4 bases, with 6 bases between. Per germline, CDR1 SGHVS and CDR2 FQNEAQ. CDR3 length: 11 residues. CDR3 nucleotide sequence: TGTGCCAGCAGCCCAGCTTACGAGCAGTACTTC. It encodes CASSPAYEQYF.

The rearrangement uses TRBV4-2 and TRBJ2-2; TRBD2 matches 7 bases. Germline V gene lookup returns CDR1 LGHNA and CDR2 YNFKEQ. CDR3 size: 15 residues. Germline trimming cut 1 base from V and 5 bases from J; bases unmatched to any gene: 4. This CDR3 is CASSQAGGATGELFF. CDR3 coding DNA: TGTGCCAGCAGCCAAGCGGGGGGAGCAACCGGGGAGCTGTTTTTT.

V and J are TRBV6-4 and TRBJ2-5; TRBD2 agrees at 8 bases. Germline V gene data show CDR1 as MRHNA and CDR2 as SNTAGT. This CDR3 is built from 15 residues. J gave up 2 bases and V 6 bases, and 8 bases lay outside the gene matches. The CDR3 is CASSPDGGGQETQYF. CDR3 sequence (DNA): TGTGCCAGCAGCCCGGACGGCGGGGGGCAAGAGACCCAGTACTTC.

This chain links TRBV5-1 with TRBJ2-5, with D maybe TRBD1 (5 bases). V was pared by 0 bases and J by 5 bases, with 17 bases between. The CDR3 consists of 16 residues. Germline CDR1 is SGHRS and CDR2 is YFSETQ. The CDR3 loop reads CASSLGAGRQWETQYF. CDR3 in DNA: TGCGCCAGCAGCTTGGGGGCAGGGCGCCAATGGGAGACCCAGTACTTC.

The chain is built from TRBV29-1 and TRBJ2-2, with D hard to call. Germline CDR1 is SQVTM and CDR2 is ANQGSEA. The CDR3 consists of 14 residues. Trimming pared 6 bases from V and 1 base from J, leaving 12 bases between. The CDR3 coding sequence is TGCAGCGTGTACAGAGACTTGAACACCGGGGAGCTGTTTTTT. This translates into CSVYRDLNTGELFF.

The rearrangement links TRBV7-9 to TRBJ1-6; possibly TRBD1 for D (5 bases). The CDR3 runs 14 residues. Germline lookup yields CDR1 SEHNR and CDR2 FQNEAQ (reference sequence). V was shortened by 0 bases and J by 10 bases, with 10 bases between the two germline ends. For the CDR3, the DNA is TGTGCCAGCAGCTTAGCGGACACTTGGTCACCCCTCCACTTT. It encodes CASSLADTWSPLHF. Variable domain in full (rest from reference TRBV7-9 and TRBJ1-6): DTGVSQNPRHKITKRGQNVTFRCDPISEHNRLYWYRQTLGQGPEFLTYFQNEAQLEKSRLLSDRFSAERPKGSFSTLEIQRTEQGDSAMYLCASSLADTWSPLHFGNGTRLTVT.